The sequence of this T cell receptor beta chain was determined in a study of blood T cell repertoires in COVID-19. TCRdb's copy holds only in-frame clones and misses some; the assay was immunoSEQ multiplex PCR. The table lists approximately 210,000 clones, 80% to 90% of them singletons, with 8% to 11% in the top ten. Germline V gene sequence: CDR1 SNHLY, CDR2 FYNNEI. CDR3 length equals 15 residues. The ends lost 3 bases at V and 2 bases at J; junction bases unmatched: 4. The source material was peripheral blood. The receptor was isolated from a woman of 80 years or more with COVID-19, enrolled during active disease. The V call is TRBV2, the J call TRBJ1-5; 7 nucleotides line up with TRBD1. CDR3 sequence: CASSEGTVGNQPQHF. In DNA, the CDR3 is TGTGCCAGCAGTGAGGGGACAGTGGGCAATCAGCCCCAGCATTTT.